These T cell receptor beta chains were read from a single sample in a study of T cell repertoires in cytomegalovirus infection. Using its own MiXCR run on the reads, TCRdb lists one record per CDR3 protein. The table lists approximately 310,000 distinct CDR3 sequences, around 25% of them singletons, with roughly 13% in the top ten. These receptors have no known antigen. The sample consisted of cultured PBMCs, taken from culture after CMV antigen stimulation. All receptors derive from a human donor in good health (CMV status not recorded). Some clones in this sample may be carry-over from other donors' samples. CDR3s include the opening cysteine and the closing phenylalanine or tryptophan. Fields, in order: V gene, D gene, J gene, clone size, CDR3 protein, CDR3 DNA. A D gene is named only where the DNA matches it firmly. Rows give clone size only sometimes, using once, few, many, or a class for an expanded clone.

v_gene: TRBV7-2
d_gene: TRBD1
j_gene: TRBJ1-1
abundance: NA
CDR3aa: CASRVQGDTEAFF
CDR3nt: TGTGCCAGCAGAGTACAGGGGGACACTGAAGCTTTCTTT

v_gene: TRBV10-2
d_gene: NA
j_gene: TRBJ2-7
abundance: NA
CDR3aa: CASRDHGSYEQYF
CDR3nt: TGCGCCAGCAGGGACCACGGATCCTACGAGCAGTACTTC

v_gene: TRBV7-2
d_gene: NA
j_gene: TRBJ1-5
abundance: NA
CDR3aa: CASSLASGVNNQPQHF
CDR3nt: TGTGCCAGCAGCTTAGCTTCAGGGGTTAACAATCAGCCCCAGCATTTT

v_gene: TRBV9
d_gene: NA
j_gene: TRBJ2-7
abundance: few
CDR3aa: CASSVDSGPNEQYF
CDR3nt: TGTGCCAGCAGCGTAGACTCGGGGCCGAACGAGCAGTACTTC

v_gene: TRBV12-3/TRBV12-4
d_gene: NA
j_gene: TRBJ2-1
abundance: NA
CDR3aa: CASSSSGRGEQFF
CDR3nt: TGTGCCAGCAGTTCGTCGGGGCGCGGTGAGCAGTTCTTC

v_gene: TRBV7-2
d_gene: NA
j_gene: TRBJ1-1
abundance: many
CDR3aa: CASSLSQGHTEAFF
CDR3nt: TGTGCCAGCAGCTTATCTCAGGGGCACACTGAAGCTTTCTTT

v_gene: TRBV7-8
d_gene: TRBD2
j_gene: TRBJ2-3
abundance: many
CDR3aa: CASSFTSGSTDTQYF
CDR3nt: TGTGCCAGCAGCTTCACTAGCGGAAGCACAGATACGCAGTATTTT

v_gene: TRBV4-3
d_gene: NA
j_gene: TRBJ2-1
abundance: once
CDR3aa: CASSQEGGGEQFF
CDR3nt: TGCGCCAGCAGCCAAGAAGGGGGAGGTGAGCAGTTCTTC

v_gene: TRBV7-2
d_gene: NA
j_gene: TRBJ1-3
abundance: few
CDR3aa: CASSLVSSALPDF
CDR3nt: TGTGCCAGCAGCTTAGTATCCTCCGCCCTCCCGGATTTT

v_gene: TRBV4-1
d_gene: NA
j_gene: TRBJ1-6
abundance: few
CDR3aa: CASSQEVSAGRNSPLHF
CDR3nt: TGCGCCAGCAGCCAAGAGGTTTCCGCAGGGAGGAATTCACCCCTCCACTTT

v_gene: TRBV29-1
d_gene: NA
j_gene: TRBJ2-1
abundance: NA
CDR3aa: CSVVPTYNEQFF
CDR3nt: TGCAGCGTTGTCCCCACCTACAATGAGCAGTTCTTC

v_gene: TRBV6-1
d_gene: TRBD1
j_gene: TRBJ2-1
abundance: NA
CDR3aa: CASSTRTGNSEQFF
CDR3nt: TGTGCCAGCAGTACCCGGACAGGTAACTCAGAGCAGTTCTTC

v_gene: TRBV7-9
d_gene: TRBD1
j_gene: TRBJ1-1
abundance: many
CDR3aa: CASRRDRGGRNTEAFF
CDR3nt: TGTGCCAGCAGACGAGACAGGGGAGGACGGAACACTGAAGCTTTCTTT

v_gene: TRBV6-5
d_gene: NA
j_gene: TRBJ2-3
abundance: few
CDR3aa: CASCAGVGGSRTDTQYF
CDR3nt: TGTGCCAGCTGCGCTGGGGTAGGGGGAAGCCGCACAGATACGCAGTATTTT

v_gene: TRBV7-9
d_gene: TRBD2
j_gene: TRBJ2-1
abundance: many
CDR3aa: CASSHPGGRARDEQFF
CDR3nt: TGTGCCAGCAGCCATCCCGGAGGGAGGGCCAGAGATGAGCAGTTCTTC

v_gene: TRBV7-9
d_gene: NA
j_gene: TRBJ1-5
abundance: NA
CDR3aa: CASSLGEAGINQPQHF
CDR3nt: TGTGCCAGCAGCTTAGGTGAGGCAGGGATTAACCAGCCCCAGCATTTT

v_gene: TRBV4-1
d_gene: NA
j_gene: TRBJ2-1
abundance: NA
CDR3aa: CASSLAQGSSIYEQFF
CDR3nt: TGCGCCAGCAGCCTGGCTCAGGGATCATCTATCTATGAGCAGTTCTTC

v_gene: TRBV20-1
d_gene: TRBD2
j_gene: TRBJ2-5
abundance: NA
CDR3aa: CSARVTSGEGETQYF
CDR3nt: TGCAGTGCTAGAGTGACTAGCGGGGAAGGGGAGACCCAGTACTTC

v_gene: TRBV27
d_gene: TRBD1
j_gene: TRBJ2-1
abundance: few
CDR3aa: CASSSPGTGYNEQFF
CDR3nt: TGTGCCAGCAGTTCCCCCGGGACAGGGTACAATGAGCAGTTCTTC

v_gene: TRBV19
d_gene: NA
j_gene: TRBJ2-6
abundance: once
CDR3aa: CASRPDAAGANVLTF
CDR3nt: TGTGCCAGTAGACCGGACGCGGCTGGGGCCAACGTCCTGACTTTC

v_gene: TRBV12-3/TRBV12-4
d_gene: TRBD1
j_gene: TRBJ2-3
abundance: few
CDR3aa: CASSPSGQVYTDTQYF
CDR3nt: TGTGCCAGCAGTCCCTCGGGACAGGTCTACACAGATACGCAGTATTTT

v_gene: TRBV6-2/TRBV6-3
d_gene: TRBD2
j_gene: TRBJ2-3
abundance: few
CDR3aa: CASSSGTSGVTQYF
CDR3nt: TGTGCCAGCAGTTCCGGGACTAGCGGAGTTACGCAGTATTTT

v_gene: TRBV7-6
d_gene: NA
j_gene: TRBJ2-1
abundance: many
CDR3aa: CASSLARYNEQFF
CDR3nt: TGTGCCAGCAGCTTAGCTCGGTACAATGAGCAGTTCTTC

v_gene: TRBV15
d_gene: TRBD1
j_gene: TRBJ1-6
abundance: NA
CDR3aa: CATSRRRDSNSPLHF
CDR3nt: TGTGCCACCAGCAGACGCCGGGACAGTAATTCACCCCTCCACTTT

v_gene: TRBV7-6
d_gene: NA
j_gene: TRBJ2-2
abundance: NA
CDR3aa: CASSPGTHAGELFF
CDR3nt: TGTGCCAGCAGCCCTGGGACCCACGCCGGGGAGCTGTTTTTT

v_gene: TRBV24-1
d_gene: NA
j_gene: TRBJ2-1
abundance: NA
CDR3aa: CAAEDYGEQFF
CDR3nt: TGTGCCGCGGAGGACTACGGAGAGCAGTTCTTC

v_gene: TRBV4-1
d_gene: NA
j_gene: TRBJ1-1
abundance: NA
CDR3aa: CASSQEIGKDDKNTEAFF
CDR3nt: TGCGCCAGCAGCCAAGAAATTGGGAAGGACGACAAGAACACTGAAGCTTTCTTT

v_gene: TRBV6-1
d_gene: TRBD1
j_gene: TRBJ2-7
abundance: many
CDR3aa: CASSELTGGLQEQYF
CDR3nt: TGTGCCAGCAGTGAATTAACAGGGGGTCTGCAAGAGCAGTACTTC

v_gene: TRBV27
d_gene: NA
j_gene: TRBJ2-1
abundance: NA
CDR3aa: CASSLATPGNEQFF
CDR3nt: TGTGCCAGCAGTTTAGCGACTCCCGGCAATGAGCAGTTCTTC

v_gene: TRBV6-1
d_gene: TRBD2
j_gene: TRBJ2-1
abundance: NA
CDR3aa: CANKAGTSGNNEQFF
CDR3nt: TGTGCCAACAAGGCCGGGACTAGCGGGAACAATGAGCAGTTCTTC

v_gene: TRBV7-2
d_gene: NA
j_gene: TRBJ1-2
abundance: NA
CDR3aa: CASSPGGSHGYTF
CDR3nt: TGTGCCAGCAGCCCGGGGGGGTCTCATGGCTACACCTTC

v_gene: TRBV9
d_gene: TRBD2
j_gene: TRBJ2-1
abundance: NA
CDR3aa: CASSVIGTSINEQFF
CDR3nt: TGTGCCAGCAGCGTAATCGGGACTAGCATCAATGAGCAGTTCTTC

v_gene: TRBV7-2
d_gene: TRBD2
j_gene: TRBJ2-1
abundance: many
CDR3aa: CASSWLAGARGEQFF
CDR3nt: TGTGCCAGCAGCTGGCTAGCGGGAGCCCGGGGTGAGCAGTTCTTC

v_gene: TRBV10-3
d_gene: NA
j_gene: TRBJ1-5
abundance: few
CDR3aa: CAISEVSTPQHF
CDR3nt: TGTGCCATCAGTGAAGTATCTACCCCCCAGCATTTT

v_gene: TRBV20-1
d_gene: TRBD2
j_gene: TRBJ2-2
abundance: few
CDR3aa: CSASSSGSTGELFF
CDR3nt: TGCAGTGCTAGCTCTAGCGGGAGCACCGGGGAGCTGTTTTTT

v_gene: TRBV7-2
d_gene: NA
j_gene: TRBJ2-1
abundance: few
CDR3aa: CASNLGGSGINEQFF
CDR3nt: TGTGCCAGCAACCTAGGGGGTAGCGGAATCAATGAGCAGTTCTTC

v_gene: TRBV7-2
d_gene: TRBD2
j_gene: TRBJ2-1
abundance: many
CDR3aa: CASSQNRGASGRTGEQFF
CDR3nt: TGTGCCAGCAGCCAAAATAGGGGGGCTAGCGGGAGGACTGGGGAGCAGTTCTTC

v_gene: TRBV6-8
d_gene: TRBD2
j_gene: TRBJ2-5
abundance: NA
CDR3aa: CASIPSGRAAETQYF
CDR3nt: TGTGCCAGCATTCCCAGCGGGAGGGCCGCGGAGACCCAGTACTTC

v_gene: TRBV18
d_gene: NA
j_gene: TRBJ1-4
abundance: few
CDR3aa: CASSQRTVLATNEKLFF
CDR3nt: TGTGCCAGCTCACAAAGGACAGTACTCGCAACTAATGAAAAACTGTTTTTT

v_gene: TRBV6-2/TRBV6-3
d_gene: TRBD1
j_gene: TRBJ2-7
abundance: few
CDR3aa: CASSYHRGVYEQYF
CDR3nt: TGTGCCAGCAGTTACCACAGGGGAGTCTACGAGCAGTACTTC

v_gene: TRBV7-2
d_gene: TRBD2
j_gene: TRBJ2-7
abundance: many
CDR3aa: CASSTRLAGSYEQYF
CDR3nt: TGTGCCAGCAGCACCCGACTAGCGGGGTCCTACGAGCAGTACTTC

v_gene: TRBV7-8
d_gene: TRBD2
j_gene: TRBJ2-3
abundance: NA
CDR3aa: CASSGEGSPQYF
CDR3nt: TGTGCCAGCAGCGGGGAGGGGTCTCCGCAGTATTTT

v_gene: TRBV5-1
d_gene: NA
j_gene: TRBJ2-1
abundance: NA
CDR3aa: CASSLVLKGEQFF
CDR3nt: TGCGCCAGCAGCTTGGTATTGAAGGGAGAGCAGTTCTTC

v_gene: TRBV20-1
d_gene: NA
j_gene: TRBJ2-5
abundance: few
CDR3aa: CSARDFRGDKETQYF
CDR3nt: TGCAGTGCTAGAGATTTTCGCGGGGATAAAGAGACCCAGTACTTC

v_gene: TRBV7-6
d_gene: NA
j_gene: TRBJ2-1
abundance: many
CDR3aa: CASSLNPPSGAYNEQFF
CDR3nt: TGTGCCAGCAGCTTAAATCCCCCATCAGGGGCCTACAATGAGCAGTTCTTC

v_gene: TRBV7-6
d_gene: NA
j_gene: TRBJ1-1
abundance: few
CDR3aa: CASSLVEGGRTEAFF
CDR3nt: TGTGCCAGCAGCTTAGTGGAGGGGGGACGTACTGAAGCTTTCTTT

v_gene: TRBV27
d_gene: NA
j_gene: TRBJ1-2
abundance: NA
CDR3aa: CASSTALGANYGYTF
CDR3nt: TGTGCCAGTTCGACAGCTTTGGGAGCTAACTATGGCTACACCTTC

v_gene: TRBV14
d_gene: NA
j_gene: TRBJ1-2
abundance: NA
CDR3aa: CASSQGVGRYGYTF
CDR3nt: TGTGCCAGCAGCCAAGGTGTAGGACGCTATGGCTACACCTTC

v_gene: TRBV7-2
d_gene: TRBD2
j_gene: TRBJ2-7
abundance: few
CDR3aa: CASSVLAGGGSTSSYEQYF
CDR3nt: TGTGCCAGCAGCGTGCTAGCGGGAGGAGGCTCAACGAGCTCCTACGAGCAGTACTTC